This T cell receptor beta chain was observed in a study of cytomegalovirus exposure and HLA in healthy donors. The V and J ends lost 5 bases and 13 bases respectively, with 21 bases between them. CDR1 and CDR2 from the germline V gene are SNHLY and FYNNEI. The length of the CDR3 is 13 residues. Produced via immunoSEQ multiplex PCR; TCRdb's table is partial and in-frame only. The sample records over 100,000 clones, roughly 90% being singletons. Sequenced: PBMCs. V usage is TRBV2 and J usage is TRBJ2-7; D might be TRBD1 (6 bases). The origin of this receptor is a young woman in good health and CMV-seropositive. The CDR3 DNA follows: TGTGCCAGCAGTCCCCGGGACAACCCAACTAGATACTTC. As protein: CASSPRDNPTRYF.